This TCR beta chain was documented in a study of blood T cells in healthy people across ages. Findings of the study overall: When one million T cells were used, diversity estimates were thought to be underestimates.

This CDR3 contains 16 residues. Germline V gene sequence: CDR1 LGHDT, CDR2 YNNKEL (reference sequence). V gave up 2 bases and J gave up 5 bases; unmatched junction bases: 7. Concerning this clonotype itself: Its matching antigen is unknown.

Healthy Russian Caucasian donors spanned ages about 6 to 100 years. The second PCR ran roughly 6 to 11 cycles with a sample-barcoded 5' primer and J-beta primers. Each CDR3 protein gets one entry after TCRdb re-called the 5' RACE reads with MiXCR. The sample has hundreds of thousands of distinct CDR3 sequences, approximately 59% seen once. This sequence joins TRBV3-1 and TRBJ2-1; 9 nucleotides agree with TRBD1. Sequenced: blood. The clonotype was recovered from a man in his sixties in good health. The CDR3 DNA is TGTGCCAGCAGCCAACACTCCGGGACAGGGAACAATGAGCAGTTCTTC. The encoded protein is CASSQHSGTGNNEQFF.